This T cell receptor beta chain appears in the sequencing data of a study of T cells after somatic rescue of genetic block. Using immunoSEQ multiplex PCR, the repertoire was profiled, and TCRdb retains in-frame clones only, with some absent. The sample lists 110,000 or so clones, about 93% occurring once. Germline V lookup: CDR1 SGHTA, CDR2 FQGTGA. The CDR3 sequence is 14 residues long. V was trimmed by 9 bases and J by 0 bases, leaving 15 bases between them. This chain connects TRBV7-3 to TRBJ2-7, with D perhaps given as TRBD1 or TRBD2 (5 bases each). Sequenced: peripheral blood mononuclear cells (PBMCs). The receptor comes from a woman younger than 35. The CDR3 coding sequence is TGTGCCAGTTCAGAGGGGCCGAGCTCCTACGAGCAGTACTTC. This sequence encodes CASSEGPSSYEQYF.